Listed below are T cell receptor beta chains from one sample, sequenced in a study of blood T cell repertoires in COVID-19. The repertoire was sequenced with immunoSEQ multiplex PCR; TCRdb's copy has only in-frame clones and lacks some. The sample includes roughly 300,000 clones, around 92% of them seen just once. Source material: peripheral blood. These receptors all stem from a man between 18 and 29 years old who had recovered from COVID-19. Each CDR3 is given with its conserved first and last residue. A D gene is named only where the DNA matches it firmly. Clone sizes are given selectively: once, few, many, or a class where the clone is expanded.

v_call	clone_size	d_call	j_call	cdr3_aa	cdr3_nt
TRBV21-1	.	.	TRBJ1-1	CASRRESRSMNTEAFF	TGTGCCAGCAGACGGGAATCACGTAGCATGAACACTGAAGCTTTCTTT
TRBV30	.	TRBD1	TRBJ1-1	CAWIPQQGAHTEAFF	TGTGCCTGGATCCCTCAACAGGGGGCTCACACTGAAGCTTTCTTT
TRBV2	once	TRBD2	TRBJ2-1	CASLGLAKNNEQFF	TGTGCTTCCCTGGGACTAGCAAAAAACAATGAGCAGTTCTTC
TRBV5-6	.	.	TRBJ1-2	CASSLSTGFYGYTF	TGTGCCAGCAGCTTGTCTACAGGGTTCTATGGCTACACCTTC
TRBV7-9	.	TRBD1	TRBJ1-3	CASSGQGPKYFSGNTIYF	TGTGCCAGCAGCGGACAGGGGCCCAAATACTTCTCTGGAAACACCATATATTTT
TRBV19	.	.	TRBJ2-7	CASRGGQSGSYEQYF	TGTGCCAGTAGGGGGGGACAGAGCGGCTCCTACGAGCAGTACTTC
TRBV6-5	.	.	TRBJ1-2	CASIGTGGIYGYTF	TGTGCCAGCATTGGGACGGGGGGGATCTATGGCTACACCTTC
TRBV9	once	TRBD1	TRBJ1-6	CASSVEKGQSPLHF	TGTGCCAGCAGCGTAGAGAAGGGACAGTCACCCCTCCACTTT
TRBV4-2	.	.	TRBJ2-3	CASSQDNGGPSQTQYF	TGTGCCAGCAGCCAAGATAACGGGGGGCCAAGCCAAACGCAGTATTTT
TRBV9	.	TRBD1	TRBJ2-3	CASSPGQGGGDTQYF	TGTGCCAGCAGCCCCGGACAGGGTGGAGGAGATACGCAGTATTTT
TRBV7-9	.	TRBD1	TRBJ1-1	CASSLDRGRWDTEAFF	TGTGCCAGCAGCTTAGACAGGGGGCGGTGGGACACTGAAGCTTTCTTT
TRBV18	.	TRBD1	TRBJ2-5	CASSPGQGGETQYF	TGTGCCAGCTCTCCCGGACAGGGGGGTGAGACCCAGTACTTC
TRBV12-1	once	.	TRBJ2-7	CASVTPHHRGNDEQYF	TGTGCCAGCGTCACACCCCATCACAGGGGCAACGACGAGCAGTACTTC
TRBV2	once	.	TRBJ1-4	CASSARVLTNEKLFF	TGTGCCAGCAGCGCCAGGGTGTTAACTAATGAAAAACTGTTTTTT
TRBV6-6	.	TRBD1	TRBJ1-1	CASISGWTGGTEAFF	TGTGCCAGCATCTCAGGGTGGACAGGGGGCACTGAAGCTTTCTTT
TRBV4-2	.	.	TRBJ1-1	CASSDTGNTEAFF	TGTGCCAGCAGCGATACAGGGAACACTGAAGCTTTCTTT
TRBV11-2	.	TRBD2	TRBJ2-3	CASSFFLAGGGADTQYF	TGTGCCAGCAGCTTCTTCCTAGCGGGAGGGGGGGCAGATACGCAGTATTTT
TRBV29-1	.	TRBD1	TRBJ1-4	CSVEEWPGQGGEKLFF	TGCAGCGTTGAAGAATGGCCGGGACAGGGTGGTGAAAAACTGTTTTTT
TRBV6-5	once	.	TRBJ2-2	CASSYLGGGELFF	TGTGCCAGCAGTTACTTAGGGGGCGGGGAGCTGTTTTTT
TRBV2	.	.	TRBJ1-4	CASSESGVLNEKLFF	TGTGCCAGCAGTGAAAGCGGGGTCCTTAATGAAAAACTGTTTTTT
TRBV5-1	.	.	TRBJ1-1	CASSLAIRQTNTEAFF	TGCGCCAGCAGCCTTGCCATAAGACAGACGAACACTGAAGCTTTCTTT
TRBV5-8	once	.	TRBJ1-2	CASSLGQGSGYTF	TGTGCCAGCAGCTTGGGCCAGGGTAGTGGCTACACCTTC
TRBV6-2/TRBV6-3	once	.	TRBJ1-2	CASSYSDGPLYGYTF	TGTGCCAGCAGTTACTCGGATGGGCCGCTCTATGGCTACACCTTC
TRBV10-3	.	.	TRBJ1-2	CAISESDRPSEKGYGYTF	TGTGCCATCAGTGAGTCAGACAGGCCTTCGGAGAAGGGCTATGGCTACACCTTC
TRBV19	.	TRBD1	TRBJ1-1	CASSSGTGFTEAFF	TGTGCCAGTAGTAGTGGGACAGGGTTCACTGAAGCTTTCTTT
TRBV2	.	TRBD2	TRBJ2-1	CASTLAGIGNEQFF	TGTGCCAGCACACTAGCGGGAATTGGGAATGAGCAGTTCTTC
TRBV10-3	.	TRBD2	TRBJ2-2	CAISPGTSGSPGTGELFF	TGTGCCATCAGCCCCGGGACTAGCGGGAGCCCTGGAACCGGGGAGCTGTTTTTT